This T cell receptor beta chain was identified in a study of OX40 agonist ivuxolimab in advanced cancers. In the study overall: While on treatment, patients had intravenous ivuxolimab at 0.01 to 10 mg/kg every 2 weeks. Patients were 65% to 85% male with ages roughly 23 to 85, mean 60.

The CDR3 spans 15 residues. Losses at the gene ends were 6 bases for V and 4 bases for J; bases not matched to a gene: 10. Germline V gene sequence: CDR1 SGDLS, CDR2 YYNGEE. The protocol was immunoSEQ multiplex PCR, while the TCRdb copy is restricted to in-frame clones and leaves out a portion. Of roughly 47,000 clones in the sample, 89% are singletons; the top ten hold about 12%. The study, taken as a whole, reports: Compared with CD4+, CD8+ T cells on average had more expanded clones.

A few counts support this clone. Its specificity is not known. The specimen was CD4+ or CD8+ T cells sorted from blood, collected in a trial of the OX40 agonist ivuxolimab. The TCR was taken from an adult with an advanced solid tumor such as melanoma, head and neck, liver or kidney cancer. The chain combines TRBV9 with TRBJ1-5; 7 bases map to TRBD1. The CDR3 DNA reads TGTGCCAGCACTCCTTCGGGACAGCAGAATCAGCCCCAGCATTTT. The encoded protein is CASTPSGQQNQPQHF.